The 2 T cell receptor beta chains given below trace back to one sample, sequenced in a study of blood T cell repertoires in COVID-19. This table comes from immunoSEQ multiplex PCR, and its TCRdb copy is limited to in-frame clones, with some not included. The table lists under 250,000 clones, roughly 80% of them singletons. The source material was PBMCs or T cells enriched from blood (not recorded which). Source of these receptors: a woman aged 40 to 49 who had been exposed to COVID-19.

CDR3 nucleotides: TGTGCCAGTAGTACACCTCAAGACTTTAGACAGGGAACCTATGGCTACACCTTC. Translation gives CASSTPQDFRQGTYGYTF. The V and J genes are TRBV19 and TRBJ1-2, with 7 bases lining up with TRBD1. The CDR3 is 18 residues long. With 4 bases clipped from V and 4 bases from J, the junction kept 18 bases outside the gene matches. Germline assignment: CDR1 LNHDA and CDR2 SQIVND (reference sequence).

This clone was observed a single time. V is TRBV6-5 and J is TRBJ2-2; no reliable D call. CDR1 is MNHEY and CDR2 is SVGAGI in the germline V gene. This CDR3 has 15 amino acids. The V and J ends lost 2 bases and 3 bases respectively, with 10 bases between them. The DNA of the CDR3 is TGTGCCAGCAGTTACCAGTCTCAATACACCGGGGAGCTGTTTTTT. Protein: CASSYQSQYTGELFF.